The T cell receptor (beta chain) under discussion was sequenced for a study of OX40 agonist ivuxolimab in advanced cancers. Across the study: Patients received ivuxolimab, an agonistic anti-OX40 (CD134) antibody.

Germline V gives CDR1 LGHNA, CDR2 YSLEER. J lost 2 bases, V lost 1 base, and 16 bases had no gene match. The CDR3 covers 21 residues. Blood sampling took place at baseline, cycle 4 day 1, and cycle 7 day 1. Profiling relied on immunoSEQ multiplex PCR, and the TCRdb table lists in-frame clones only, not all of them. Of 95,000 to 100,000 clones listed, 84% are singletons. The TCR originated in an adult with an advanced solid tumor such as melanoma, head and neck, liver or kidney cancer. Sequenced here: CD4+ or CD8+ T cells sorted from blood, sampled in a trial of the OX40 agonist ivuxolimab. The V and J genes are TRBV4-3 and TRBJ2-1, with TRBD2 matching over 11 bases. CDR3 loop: CASSQVGGLAGTSGTYNEQFF. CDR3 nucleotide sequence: TGCGCCAGCAGCCAAGTAGGTGGACTAGCCGGGACTAGCGGAACCTACAATGAGCAGTTCTTC.